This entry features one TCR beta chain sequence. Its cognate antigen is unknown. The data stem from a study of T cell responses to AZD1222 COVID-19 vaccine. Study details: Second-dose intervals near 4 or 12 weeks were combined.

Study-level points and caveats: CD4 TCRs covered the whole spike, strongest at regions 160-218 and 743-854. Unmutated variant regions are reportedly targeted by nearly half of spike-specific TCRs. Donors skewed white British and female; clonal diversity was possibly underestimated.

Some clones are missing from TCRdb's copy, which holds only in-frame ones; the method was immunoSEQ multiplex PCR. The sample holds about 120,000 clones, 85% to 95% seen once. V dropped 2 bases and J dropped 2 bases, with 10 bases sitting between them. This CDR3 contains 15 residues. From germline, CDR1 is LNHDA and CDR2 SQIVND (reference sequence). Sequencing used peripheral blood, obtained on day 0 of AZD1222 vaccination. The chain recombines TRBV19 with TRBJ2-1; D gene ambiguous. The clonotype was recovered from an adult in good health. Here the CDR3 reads CASSILGVAYNEQFF. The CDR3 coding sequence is TGTGCCAGTAGTATACTTGGGGTCGCCTACAATGAGCAGTTCTTC.